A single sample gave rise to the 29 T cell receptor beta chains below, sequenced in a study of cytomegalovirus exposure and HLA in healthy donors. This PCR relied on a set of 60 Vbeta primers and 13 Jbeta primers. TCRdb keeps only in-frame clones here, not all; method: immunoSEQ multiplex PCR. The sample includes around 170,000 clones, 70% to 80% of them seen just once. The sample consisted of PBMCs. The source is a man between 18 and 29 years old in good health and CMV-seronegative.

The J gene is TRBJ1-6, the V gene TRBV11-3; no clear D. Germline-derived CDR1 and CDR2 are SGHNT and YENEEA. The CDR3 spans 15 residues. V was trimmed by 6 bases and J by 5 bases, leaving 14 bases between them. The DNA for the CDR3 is TGTGCCAGCAGGATTTCGGTATCAAATAATTCACCCCTCCACTTT. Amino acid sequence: CASRISVSNNSPLHF.

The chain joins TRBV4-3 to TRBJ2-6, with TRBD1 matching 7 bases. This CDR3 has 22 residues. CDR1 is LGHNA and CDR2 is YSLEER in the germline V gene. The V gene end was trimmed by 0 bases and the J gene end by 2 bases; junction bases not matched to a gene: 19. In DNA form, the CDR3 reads TGCGCCAGCAGCCAAGATCAAGTTGTCCTAGGGACAGTCCTCGCTGGGGCCAACGTCCTGACTTTC. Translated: CASSQDQVVLGTVLAGANVLTF.

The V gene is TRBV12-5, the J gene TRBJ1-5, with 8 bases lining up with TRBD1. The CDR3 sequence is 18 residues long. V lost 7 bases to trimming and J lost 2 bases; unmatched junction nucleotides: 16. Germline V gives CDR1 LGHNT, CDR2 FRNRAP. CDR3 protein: CASAQGDSGTGRNQPQHF. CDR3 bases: TGTGCTAGTGCCCAGGGGGACAGCGGGACAGGCCGCAATCAGCCCCAGCATTTT. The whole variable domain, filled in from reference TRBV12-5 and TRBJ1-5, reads DARVTQTPRHKVTEMGQEVTMRCQPILGHNTVFWYRQTMMQGLELLAYFRNRAPLDDSGMPKDRFSAEMPDATLATLKIQPSEPRDSAVYFCASAQGDSGTGRNQPQHFGDGTRLSIL.

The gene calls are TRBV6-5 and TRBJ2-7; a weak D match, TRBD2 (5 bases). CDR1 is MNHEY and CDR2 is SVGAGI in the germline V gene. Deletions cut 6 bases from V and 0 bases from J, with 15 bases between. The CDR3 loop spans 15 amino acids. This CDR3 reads CASSLFSGSSYEQYF. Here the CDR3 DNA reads TGTGCCAGCAGCCTCTTTTCGGGGAGCTCCTACGAGCAGTACTTC.

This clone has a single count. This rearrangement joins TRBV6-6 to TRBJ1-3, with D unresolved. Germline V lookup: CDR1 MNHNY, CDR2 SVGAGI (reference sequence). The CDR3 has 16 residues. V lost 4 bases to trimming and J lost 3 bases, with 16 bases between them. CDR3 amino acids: CASSFSGARVGNTIYF. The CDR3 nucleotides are TGTGCCAGCAGTTTCTCGGGAGCCCGCGTTGGAAACACCATATATTTT.

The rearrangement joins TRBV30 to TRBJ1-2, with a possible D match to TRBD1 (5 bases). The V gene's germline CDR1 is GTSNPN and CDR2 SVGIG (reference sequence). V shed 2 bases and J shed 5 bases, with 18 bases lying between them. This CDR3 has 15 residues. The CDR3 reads CAWSTGWIYKYGYTF. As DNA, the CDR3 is TGTGCCTGGAGTACAGGTTGGATATACAAATATGGCTACACCTTC.

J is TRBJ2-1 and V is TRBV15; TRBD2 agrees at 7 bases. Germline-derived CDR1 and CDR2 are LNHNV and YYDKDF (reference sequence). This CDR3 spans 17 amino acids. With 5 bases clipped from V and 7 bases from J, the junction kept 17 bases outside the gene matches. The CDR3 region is CATSQKRPLAGDNEQFF. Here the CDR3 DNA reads TGTGCCACCAGCCAAAAGAGGCCACTTGCGGGGGATAATGAGCAGTTCTTC.

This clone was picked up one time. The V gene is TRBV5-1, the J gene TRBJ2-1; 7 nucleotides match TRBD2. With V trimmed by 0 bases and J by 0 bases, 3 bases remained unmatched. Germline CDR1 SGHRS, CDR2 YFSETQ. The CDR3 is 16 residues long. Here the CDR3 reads CASSLVGGSSYNEQFF. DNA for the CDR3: TGCGCCAGCAGCTTGGTTGGCGGGAGCTCCTACAATGAGCAGTTCTTC.

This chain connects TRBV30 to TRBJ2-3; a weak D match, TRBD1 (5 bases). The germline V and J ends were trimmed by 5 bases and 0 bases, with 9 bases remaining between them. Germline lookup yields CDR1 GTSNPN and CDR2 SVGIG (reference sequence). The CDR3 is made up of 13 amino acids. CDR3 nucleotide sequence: TGTGCCTGGGACAGCTATAGCACAGATACGCAGTATTTT. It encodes CAWDSYSTDTQYF.

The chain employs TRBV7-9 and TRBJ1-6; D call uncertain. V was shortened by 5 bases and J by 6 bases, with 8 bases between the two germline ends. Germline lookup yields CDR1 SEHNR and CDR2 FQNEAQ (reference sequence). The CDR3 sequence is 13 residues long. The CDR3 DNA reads TGTGCCAGCAGCCCAGAGGTTAATTCACCCCTCCACTTT. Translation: CASSPEVNSPLHF.

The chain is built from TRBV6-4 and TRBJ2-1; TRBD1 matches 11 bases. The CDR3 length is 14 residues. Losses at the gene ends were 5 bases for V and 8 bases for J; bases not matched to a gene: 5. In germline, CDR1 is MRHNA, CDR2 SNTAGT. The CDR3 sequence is CASSPGTGGHEQFF. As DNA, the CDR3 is TGTGCCAGCAGTCCCGGGACAGGGGGGCATGAGCAGTTCTTC.

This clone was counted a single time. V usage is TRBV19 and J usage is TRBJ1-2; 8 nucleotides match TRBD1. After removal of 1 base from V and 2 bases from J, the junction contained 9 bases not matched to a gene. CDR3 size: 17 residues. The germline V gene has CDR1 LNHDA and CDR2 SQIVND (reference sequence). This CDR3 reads CASSIGGDRIHNYGYTF. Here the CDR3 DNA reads TGTGCCAGTAGTATAGGAGGGGACAGGATCCACAACTATGGCTACACCTTC.

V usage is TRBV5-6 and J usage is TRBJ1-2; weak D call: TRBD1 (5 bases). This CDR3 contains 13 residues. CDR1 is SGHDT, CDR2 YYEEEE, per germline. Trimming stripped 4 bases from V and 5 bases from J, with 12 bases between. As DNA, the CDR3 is TGTGCCAGCAGCGGCGGGACGCAGTATGGCTACACCTTC. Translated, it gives CASSGGTQYGYTF.

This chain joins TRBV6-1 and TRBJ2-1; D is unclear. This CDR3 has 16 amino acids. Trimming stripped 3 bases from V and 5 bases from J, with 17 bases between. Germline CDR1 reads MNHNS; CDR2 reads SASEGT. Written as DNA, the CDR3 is TGTGCCAGCAGTGAGTGGGCTCACCTTCAAAACAATGAGCAGTTCTTC. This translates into CASSEWAHLQNNEQFF.

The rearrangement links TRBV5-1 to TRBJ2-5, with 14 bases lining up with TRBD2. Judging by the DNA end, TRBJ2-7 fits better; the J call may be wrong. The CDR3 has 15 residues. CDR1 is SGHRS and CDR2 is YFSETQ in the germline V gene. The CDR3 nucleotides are TGCGCCAGCAGAGCCGGGACTAGCGGGAGCCGCGAGCAGTACTTC. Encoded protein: CASRAGTSGSREQYF.

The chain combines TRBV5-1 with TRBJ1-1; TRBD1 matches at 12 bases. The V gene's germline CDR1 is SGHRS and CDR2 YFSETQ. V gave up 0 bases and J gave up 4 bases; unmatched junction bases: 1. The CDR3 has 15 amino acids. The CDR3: CASSLAGQGATEAFF. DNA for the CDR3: TGCGCCAGCAGCTTGGCGGGACAGGGGGCCACTGAAGCTTTCTTT.

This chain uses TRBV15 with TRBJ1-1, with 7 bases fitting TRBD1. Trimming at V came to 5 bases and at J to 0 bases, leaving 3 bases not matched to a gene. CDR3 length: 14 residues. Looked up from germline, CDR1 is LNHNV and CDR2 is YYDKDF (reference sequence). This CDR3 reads CATSADRMNTEAFF. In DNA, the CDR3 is TGTGCCACCAGCGCGGACAGGATGAACACTGAAGCTTTCTTT.

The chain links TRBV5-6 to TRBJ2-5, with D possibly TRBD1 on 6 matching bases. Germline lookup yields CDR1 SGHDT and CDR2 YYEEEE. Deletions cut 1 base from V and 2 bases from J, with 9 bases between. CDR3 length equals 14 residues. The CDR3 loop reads CASSLQGTQETQYF. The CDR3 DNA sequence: TGTGCCAGCAGCTTGCAGGGGACGCAAGAGACCCAGTACTTC.

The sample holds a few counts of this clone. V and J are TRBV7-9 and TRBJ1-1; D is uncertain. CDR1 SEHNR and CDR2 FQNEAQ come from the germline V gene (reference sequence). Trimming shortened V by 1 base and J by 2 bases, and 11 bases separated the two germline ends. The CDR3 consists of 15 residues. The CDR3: CASSLVGVLNTEAFF. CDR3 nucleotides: TGTGCCAGCAGCTTAGTAGGAGTCCTAAACACTGAAGCTTTCTTT.

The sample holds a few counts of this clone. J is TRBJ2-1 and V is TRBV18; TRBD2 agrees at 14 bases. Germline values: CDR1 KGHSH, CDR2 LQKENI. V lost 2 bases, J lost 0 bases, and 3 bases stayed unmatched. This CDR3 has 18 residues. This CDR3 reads CASSPRLAGGSSYNEQFF. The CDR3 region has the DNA TGTGCCAGCTCACCAAGACTAGCGGGAGGGAGCTCCTACAATGAGCAGTTCTTC.

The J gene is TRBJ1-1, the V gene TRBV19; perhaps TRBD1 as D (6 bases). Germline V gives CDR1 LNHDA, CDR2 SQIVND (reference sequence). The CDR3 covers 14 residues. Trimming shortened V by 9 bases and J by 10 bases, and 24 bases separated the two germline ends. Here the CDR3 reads CASPTGPRKVVAFF. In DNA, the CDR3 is TGTGCCAGCCCAACAGGGCCACGAAAGGTAGTAGCTTTCTTT.

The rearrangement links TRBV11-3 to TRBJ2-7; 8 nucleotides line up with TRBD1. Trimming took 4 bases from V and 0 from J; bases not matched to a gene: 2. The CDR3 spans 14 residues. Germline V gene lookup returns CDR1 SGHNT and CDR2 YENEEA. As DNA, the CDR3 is TGTGCCAGCAGCTGGGACAGGAACTCCTACGAGCAGTACTTC. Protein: CASSWDRNSYEQYF.

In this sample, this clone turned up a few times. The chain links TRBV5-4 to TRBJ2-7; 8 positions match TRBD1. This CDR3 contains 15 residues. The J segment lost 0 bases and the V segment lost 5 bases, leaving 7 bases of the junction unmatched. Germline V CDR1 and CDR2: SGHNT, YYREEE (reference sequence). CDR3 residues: CASRADRVSSYEQYF. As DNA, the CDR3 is TGTGCCAGCAGAGCGGACAGGGTGAGCTCCTACGAGCAGTACTTC.

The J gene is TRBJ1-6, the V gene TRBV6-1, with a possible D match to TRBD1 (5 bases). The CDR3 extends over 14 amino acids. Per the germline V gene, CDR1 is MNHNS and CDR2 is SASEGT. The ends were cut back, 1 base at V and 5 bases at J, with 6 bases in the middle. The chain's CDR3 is CASSEGGNNSPLHF. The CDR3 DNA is TGTGCCAGCAGTGAAGGGGGCAATAATTCACCCCTCCACTTT.

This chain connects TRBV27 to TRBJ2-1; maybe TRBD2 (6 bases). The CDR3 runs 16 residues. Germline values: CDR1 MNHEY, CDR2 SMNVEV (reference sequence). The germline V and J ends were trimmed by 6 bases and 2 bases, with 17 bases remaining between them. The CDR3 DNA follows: TGTGCCAGCAGCCCTTCAGCGGGCGCCGCCTACAATGAGCAGTTCTTC. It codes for CASSPSAGAAYNEQFF.

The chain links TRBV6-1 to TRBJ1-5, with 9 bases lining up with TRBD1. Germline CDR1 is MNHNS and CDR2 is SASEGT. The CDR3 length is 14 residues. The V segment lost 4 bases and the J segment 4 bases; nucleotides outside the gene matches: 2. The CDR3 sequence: CASSVQGANQPQHF. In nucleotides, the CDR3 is TGTGCCAGCAGTGTACAGGGGGCGAATCAGCCCCAGCATTTT.

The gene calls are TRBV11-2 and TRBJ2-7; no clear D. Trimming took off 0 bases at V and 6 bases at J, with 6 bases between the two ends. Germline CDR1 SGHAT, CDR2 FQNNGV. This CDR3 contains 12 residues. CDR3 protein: CASSLDRREQYF. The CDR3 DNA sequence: TGTGCCAGCAGCTTAGACCGTCGCGAGCAGTACTTC.

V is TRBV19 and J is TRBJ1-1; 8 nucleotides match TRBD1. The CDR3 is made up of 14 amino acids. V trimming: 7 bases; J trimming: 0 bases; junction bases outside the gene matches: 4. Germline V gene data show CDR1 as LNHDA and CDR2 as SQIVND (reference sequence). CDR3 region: CASKTTGVNTEAFF. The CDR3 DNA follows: TGTGCCAGTAAGACGACAGGGGTGAACACTGAAGCTTTCTTT.

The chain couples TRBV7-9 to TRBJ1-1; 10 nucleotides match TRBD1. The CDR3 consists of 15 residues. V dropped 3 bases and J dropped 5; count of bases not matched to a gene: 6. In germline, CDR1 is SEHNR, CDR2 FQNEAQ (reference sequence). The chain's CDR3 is CASSFRDRGLTEAFF. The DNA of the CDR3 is TGTGCCAGCAGCTTCCGGGACAGGGGCCTAACTGAAGCTTTCTTT.